Each of the 6 T cell receptor beta chains below was sequenced from the same sample in a study of CD8 T cells in ankylosing spondylitis. TCRdb reprocessed the 5' RACE reads with MiXCR, giving one entry per CDR3 protein. The top ten hold about 4.2% of the sample, which has about 250,000 distinct CDR3 sequences, more than 25% seen once. Sequencing was done on a sample of blood, either unsorted or a sorted T cell fraction (not recorded which). These receptors were obtained from a male donor with ankylosing spondylitis or in good health (not recorded which).

This clonotype came up a few times. This chain links TRBV7-3 with TRBJ2-1; TRBD2 matches at 8 bases. Germline assignment: CDR1 SGHTA and CDR2 FQGTGA. The CDR3 extends over 15 amino acids. Trimming took 2 bases from V and 9 from J; bases not matched to a gene: 9. CDR3 nucleotide sequence: TGTGCCAGCAGCTTAGGGGGACTAGGCGTGGGTGAGCAGTTCTTC. Amino acids: CASSLGGLGVGEQFF.

This chain uses TRBV20-1 with TRBJ1-2, with no clear D. The CDR3 spans 15 residues. The germline V gene encodes CDR1 DFQATT and CDR2 SNEGSKA (reference sequence). Trimming removed 0 bases from V and 5 bases from J, with 16 bases in between. Here the CDR3 DNA reads TGCAGTGCTAGAGATACCAACGGGCCTCCTTATGGCTACACCTTC. Encoded protein: CSARDTNGPPYGYTF.

The chain links TRBV20-1 to TRBJ2-6; a possible D gene is TRBD1 (5 bases). The length of the CDR3 is 18 residues. The ends were cut back, 0 bases at V and 0 bases at J, with 15 bases in the middle. Germline V CDR1 and CDR2: DFQATT, SNEGSKA (reference sequence). The DNA for the CDR3 is TGCAGTGCTAGAGACCATCAGGGTCCCATCTCTGGGGCCAACGTCCTGACTTTC. Its translation is CSARDHQGPISGANVLTF.

This clonotype came up a few times. The chain couples TRBV6-1 to TRBJ1-1; D gene unclear. Germline V gene data show CDR1 as MNHNS and CDR2 as SASEGT. The V end lost 6 bases, the J end lost 3 bases, and 17 bases lay between the germline ends. This CDR3 region has 15 residues. This chain's CDR3 is CASSPGPGPDTEAFF. The CDR3 DNA reads TGTGCCAGCAGCCCTGGGCCGGGTCCGGACACTGAAGCTTTCTTT.

The gene calls are TRBV7-3 and TRBJ2-7; possibly TRBD1 or TRBD2 for D (5 bases each). The V gene lost 5 bases and the J gene lost 6 bases, with 14 bases spanning the gap. This CDR3 has 13 residues. Germline lookup yields CDR1 SGHTA and CDR2 FQGTGA. CDR3 region: CASSIGSGAEQYF. The CDR3 DNA sequence: TGTGCCAGCAGCATAGGGTCCGGGGCCGAGCAGTACTTC. Looking up the rest from reference TRBV7-3 and TRBJ2-7 gives the full variable domain: GAGVSQTPSNKVTEKGKYVELRCDPISGHTALYWYRQSLGQGPEFLIYFQGTGAADDSGLPNDRFFAVRPEGSVSTLKIQRTERGDSAVYLCASSIGSGAEQYFGPGTRLTVT.

This clonotype has just a few counts. The chain uses TRBV7-2 and TRBJ2-4; no clear D gene. The length of the CDR3 is 10 residues. Germline CDR1 is SGHTA and CDR2 is FQGNSA. V dropped 5 bases and J dropped 8 bases, with 4 bases sitting between them. CDR3 in amino acids: CASSADIQYF. CDR3 bases: TGTGCCAGCAGCGCGGACATTCAGTACTTC.